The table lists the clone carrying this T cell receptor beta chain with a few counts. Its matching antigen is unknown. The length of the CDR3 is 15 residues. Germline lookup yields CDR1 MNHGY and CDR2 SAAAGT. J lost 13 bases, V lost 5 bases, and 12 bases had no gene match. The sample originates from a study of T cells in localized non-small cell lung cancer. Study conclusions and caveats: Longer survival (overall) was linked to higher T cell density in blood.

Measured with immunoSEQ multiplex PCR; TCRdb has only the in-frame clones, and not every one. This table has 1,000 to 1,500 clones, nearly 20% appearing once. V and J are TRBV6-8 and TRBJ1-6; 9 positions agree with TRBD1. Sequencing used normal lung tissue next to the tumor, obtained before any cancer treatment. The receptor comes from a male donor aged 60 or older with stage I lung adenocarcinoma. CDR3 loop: CASSLQPGQGRPLHF. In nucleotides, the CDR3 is TGTGCCAGCAGTCTACAGCCGGGACAGGGTAGGCCCCTCCACTTT.